The 23 T cell receptor beta chains reported below all come from one sample, sequenced in a study of cytomegalovirus exposure and HLA in healthy donors. The primer mix had 60 Vbeta and 13 Jbeta primers. Assay used: immunoSEQ multiplex PCR; TCRdb lists only in-frame clones, some missing. The sample gives 200,000 to 250,000 clones, about 72% of which show up once; over 3.5% is in the top ten. Input material: PBMCs. The receptors were sampled from a male donor in good health and CMV-seronegative.

The count of this clone is one. This chain joins TRBV5-1 and TRBJ1-5; 8 bases are a match to TRBD1. The CDR3 sequence is 15 residues long. The germline CDR1 and CDR2 sequences are SGHRS and YFSETQ. V was pared by 0 bases and J by 9 bases, with 8 bases of the junction left unmatched. The CDR3 spells CASSLGTGKGWPQHF. The CDR3 DNA follows: TGCGCCAGCAGCTTGGGGACAGGGAAGGGTTGGCCCCAGCATTTT.

V gene TRBV6-5 combines with J gene TRBJ1-1, with D possibly TRBD1 on 6 matching bases. Germline V lookup: CDR1 MNHEY, CDR2 SVGAGI. The CDR3 loop spans 15 amino acids. V was pared by 7 bases and J by 0 bases, with 15 bases between. The CDR3 reads CASKEGGMMNTEAFF. The CDR3 nucleotides read TGTGCCAGCAAAGAGGGGGGGATGATGAACACTGAAGCTTTCTTT.

The chain recombines TRBV6-5 with TRBJ2-5, with D uncertain. The V end lost 0 bases, the J end lost 5 bases, and 13 bases lay between the germline ends. Per the germline V gene, CDR1 is MNHEY and CDR2 is SVGAGI. This CDR3 has 15 amino acids. The DNA for the CDR3 is TGTGCCAGCAGTTACTCGAGGCGGTGGCGGGAGACCCAGTACTTC. It translates to CASSYSRRWRETQYF.

A remark on this clone: Likely a read error: the CDR3 ends without its conserved phenylalanine or tryptophan. Because the CDR3's place on the DNA is in doubt, the DNA is left out and the CDR3 is given as listed by TCRdb. The genes are TRBV5-6 and TRBJ1-2. The CDR3 length equals 11 residues, ends included. CDR1 is SGHDT, CDR2 YYEEEE, per germline. CDR3: CASSYGLITSL.

This chain connects TRBV5-6 to TRBJ1-2, with D tentatively TRBD1 (5 bases). V lost 0 bases and J 4 bases, leaving 7 bases between the germline ends. CDR1 and CDR2 from the germline V gene are SGHDT and YYEEEE. The CDR3 is 13 residues long. CDR3 protein: CASSLAQGYGYTF. DNA for the CDR3: TGTGCCAGCAGCTTGGCGCAGGGCTATGGCTACACCTTC.

The chain carries TRBV15 and TRBJ2-5; 7 nucleotides agree with TRBD1. V was clipped by 10 bases and J by 5 bases; unmatched bases: 10. CDR1 and CDR2 from the germline V gene are LNHNV and YYDKDF (reference sequence). The CDR3 spans 13 residues. CDR3 residues: CAIQGGAWETQYF. The CDR3 DNA reads as TGTGCCATTCAAGGGGGCGCTTGGGAGACCCAGTACTTC.

This clone has a count of ten or more. This chain links TRBV19 with TRBJ2-6; 9 positions match TRBD1. Germline CDR1 reads LNHDA; CDR2 reads SQIVND (reference sequence). Trimming removed 6 bases from V and 0 bases from J; junction bases left unmatched: 6. The CDR3 is made up of 17 amino acids. As DNA, the CDR3 is TGTGCCAGTAGAAGGGAGACAGGGGGCTCTGGGGCCAACGTCCTGACTTTC. Protein: CASRRETGGSGANVLTF.

The chain recombines TRBV2 with TRBJ2-7, with D hard to call. V lost 6 bases and J 4 bases, leaving 19 bases between the germline ends. Germline loops: CDR1 SNHLY, CDR2 FYNNEI. CDR3 length: 15 amino acids. The CDR3 sequence is CASRLTVSLLYEQYF. The CDR3 DNA sequence: TGTGCCAGCAGACTCACGGTATCACTCCTATACGAGCAGTACTTC.

About this clone itself: Mismatch with germline at one junction end may stem from a read error. The chain employs TRBV13 and TRBJ2-7; 7 nucleotides align to TRBD1. Germline CDR1 PRHDT, CDR2 FYEKMQ (reference sequence). The CDR3 consists of 15 residues. CDR3 in amino acids: CASSTSRDRSTPRNF. In nucleotides, the CDR3 is TGTGCCAGCAGCACCTCCCGGGACAGATCAACCCCAAGGAACTTC.

This sequence joins TRBV12-5 and TRBJ2-7; tentative D call: TRBD1 (6 bases). CDR3 length: 13 amino acids. The germline gives CDR1 LGHNT, CDR2 FRNRAP. V lost 5 bases, J lost 3 bases, and 11 bases lay in between. CDR3 loop: CASGQDSNYEQYF. The CDR3 DNA sequence: TGTGCTAGTGGTCAGGACAGCAACTACGAGCAGTACTTC.

As to this clone: Other DNA sequences in this sample translate to the same CDR3. The chain carries TRBV9 and TRBJ2-1; 8 nucleotides align to TRBD2. Germline loops: CDR1 SGDLS, CDR2 YYNGEE. CDR3 length: 15 residues. J lost 7 bases, V lost 0 bases, and 6 bases had no gene match. CDR3 nucleotide sequence: TGTGCCAGCAGCGTAGGGTTGGGCGGGGGGAATGAGCAGTTCTTC. It specifies CASSVGLGGGNEQFF.

The table lists this clone with a few counts. The chain joins TRBV7-9 to TRBJ2-7, with D possibly matching TRBD1 (5 bases). This CDR3 region has 17 residues. The V end lost 0 bases, the J end lost 2 bases, and 17 bases lay between the germline ends. CDR1 is SEHNR and CDR2 is FQNEAQ in the germline V gene (reference sequence). In DNA form, the CDR3 reads TGTGCCAGCAGCTTAGCGGGGCAGGGTGGATACACCTACGAGCAGTACTTC. It translates to CASSLAGQGGYTYEQYF.

The V and J genes are TRBV7-9 and TRBJ2-7; 7 bases are shared with TRBD2. The germline gives CDR1 SEHNR, CDR2 FQNEAQ (reference sequence). CDR3 length equals 14 residues. The ends lost 3 bases at V and 6 bases at J; junction bases unmatched: 8. CDR3: CASSFDGRTLEQYF. CDR3 in DNA: TGTGCCAGCAGCTTTGACGGGAGGACCCTCGAGCAGTACTTC. The full variable domain, in which reference TRBV7-9 and TRBJ2-7 provide the parts outside the CDR3, is DTGVSQNPRHKITKRGQNVTFRCDPISEHNRLYWYRQTLGQGPEFLTYFQNEAQLEKSRLLSDRFSAERPKGSFSTLEIQRTEQGDSAMYLCASSFDGRTLEQYFGPGTRLTVT.

This chain uses TRBV7-9 with TRBJ2-3, with 12 bases aligning to TRBD1. Germline-derived CDR1 and CDR2 are SEHNR and FQNEAQ (reference sequence). CDR3 length: 16 residues. V was clipped by 1 base and J by 4 bases; unmatched bases: 3. The chain's CDR3 is CASSLGDRGLADTQYF. The DNA for the CDR3 is TGTGCCAGCAGCTTAGGGGACAGGGGGCTGGCAGATACGCAGTATTTT.

The chain recombines TRBV11-2 with TRBJ2-1; possibly TRBD2 for D (5 bases). The germline V gene encodes CDR1 SGHAT and CDR2 FQNNGV. This CDR3 has 16 residues. Trimming removed 7 bases at V and 7 bases at J, with 23 bases between. The CDR3 nucleotides read TGTGCCAGCACGCCAACGATCGCCGCCTCGGGGAATGAGCAGTTCTTC. Translated: CASTPTIAASGNEQFF.

This CDR3 is CASSNSGRENQPQHF. The CDR3 DNA reads TGTGCCAGTAGTAATTCGGGACGGGAGAATCAGCCCCAGCATTTT. This chain links TRBV19 with TRBJ1-5; possibly TRBD1 for D (5 bases). V gave up 4 bases and J gave up 4 bases, with 14 bases separating them. This CDR3 is built from 15 residues. Germline V gives CDR1 LNHDA, CDR2 SQIVND (reference sequence).

V usage is TRBV7-2 and J usage is TRBJ2-7; D perhaps matches TRBD1 (6 bases). From germline, CDR1 is SGHTA and CDR2 FQGNSA. The CDR3 loop spans 14 amino acids. The V gene lost 5 bases and the J gene lost 3 bases, with 14 bases spanning the gap. The CDR3 loop reads CASSKTGPIYEQYF. The CDR3 bases are TGTGCCAGCAGCAAGACAGGTCCTATCTACGAGCAGTACTTC.

This clone was recorded only once. The rearrangement links TRBV6-5 to TRBJ2-7; D is perhaps TRBD2 (6 bases). From germline, CDR1 is MNHEY and CDR2 SVGAGI. Trimming left V 4 bases short and J 4 bases short, with 20 bases between. The CDR3 runs to 16 residues. The CDR3 nucleotides read TGTGCCAGCAGTTCGAGTCAATTAGCGGCGGGTTACGAGCAGTACTTC. Translated, it gives CASSSSQLAAGYEQYF.

This chain connects TRBV18 to TRBJ1-2; tentative D call: TRBD1 (5 bases). The CDR3 contains 13 residues. Trimming took off 6 bases at V and 8 bases at J, with 16 bases between the two ends. Germline V CDR1 and CDR2: KGHSH, LQKENI. The CDR3 region has the DNA TGTGCCAGCTCCAGGGCTCAAGAAAACGGCTACACCTTC. This codes for CASSRAQENGYTF.

V usage is TRBV7-8 and J usage is TRBJ2-4; the match to TRBD1 covers 8 bases. After removal of 4 bases from V and 3 bases from J, the junction contained 8 bases not matched to a gene. This CDR3 is 16 amino acids long. Germline CDR1 SGHVS, CDR2 FQNEAQ. The CDR3 sequence is CASSWGSGGVKNIQYF. In DNA form, the CDR3 reads TGTGCCAGCAGCTGGGGGTCAGGGGGCGTCAAAAACATTCAGTACTTC.

The count of this clone is one. The V and J genes are TRBV15 and TRBJ2-3; TRBD2 matches at 16 bases. The CDR3 runs to 18 residues. Germline-derived CDR1 and CDR2 are LNHNV and YYDKDF (reference sequence). The ends lost 6 bases at V and 0 bases at J; junction bases unmatched: 6. The CDR3 DNA is TGTGCCACCAGACCGGGGACTAGCGGGAGGGGGAGCACAGATACGCAGTATTTT. Its protein product is CATRPGTSGRGSTDTQYF.

This rearrangement joins TRBV5-6 to TRBJ2-7; TRBD1 is a possible D gene (6 bases). The V end was cut by 0 bases, the J end by 5 bases, with 15 bases between. Germline CDR1 reads SGHDT; CDR2 reads YYEEEE. There are 15 residues in the CDR3. CDR3: CASSLADGGVNEQYF. CDR3 coding DNA: TGTGCCAGCAGCTTGGCCGATGGGGGCGTAAACGAGCAGTACTTC.

This clone was found once. The genes are TRBV15 and TRBJ2-4; TRBD1 matches at 9 bases. Per germline, CDR1 LNHNV and CDR2 YYDKDF (reference sequence). The CDR3 consists of 16 residues. The junction had 8 bases not matched to a gene; V was cut back by 6 bases and J by 2 bases. CDR3 in DNA: TGTGCCACCAGTCACGACAGGGGGGCATCCAAAAACATTCAGTACTTC. Its translation: CATSHDRGASKNIQYF.